The clone carrying this T cell receptor beta chain was counted ten times or more. The CDR3 spans 14 residues. Germline V gives CDR1 GTSNPN, CDR2 SVGIG (reference sequence). Trimming removed 2 bases from V and 7 bases from J, with 17 bases in between. This entry comes from a study of T cells in Graves' hyperthyroidism and ophthalmopathy. TCR beta CDR3 regions were amplified from RNA. In the first-round RT-PCR of the TCR CDR3, the HTBI primer set was used. MiXCR was run by TCRdb on the multiplex PCR reads, yielding one entry per CDR3 protein. The sample has hundreds of thousands of distinct CDR3 sequences; approximately 16% are singletons.

The V and J genes are TRBV30 and TRBJ2-5; D perhaps matches TRBD1 (6 bases). The receptor was derived from an older woman with Graves' ophthalmopathy. Sequencing was performed on blood. In DNA form, the CDR3 reads TGTGCCTGGAGTAGTCAGGGGCAGACGGGGACCCAGTACTTC. Translation: CAWSSQGQTGTQYF.